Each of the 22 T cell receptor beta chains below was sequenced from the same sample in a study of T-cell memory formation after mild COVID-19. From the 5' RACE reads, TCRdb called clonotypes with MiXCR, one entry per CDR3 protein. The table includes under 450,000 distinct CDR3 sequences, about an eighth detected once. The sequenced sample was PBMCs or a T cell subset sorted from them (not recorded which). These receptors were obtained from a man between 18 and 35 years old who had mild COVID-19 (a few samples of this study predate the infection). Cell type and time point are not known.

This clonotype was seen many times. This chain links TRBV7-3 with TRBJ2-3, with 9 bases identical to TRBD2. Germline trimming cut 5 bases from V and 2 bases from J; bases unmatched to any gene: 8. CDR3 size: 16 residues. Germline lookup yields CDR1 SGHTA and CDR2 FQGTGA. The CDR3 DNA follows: TGTGCCAGCAGCCCGCTGGGACTAGCCGACACAGATACGCAGTATTTT. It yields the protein CASSPLGLADTDTQYF. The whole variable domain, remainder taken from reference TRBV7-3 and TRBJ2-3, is GAGVSQTPSNKVTEKGKYVELRCDPISGHTALYWYRQSLGQGPEFLIYFQGTGAADDSGLPNDRFFAVRPEGSVSTLKIQRTERGDSAVYLCASSPLGLADTDTQYFGPGTRLTVL.

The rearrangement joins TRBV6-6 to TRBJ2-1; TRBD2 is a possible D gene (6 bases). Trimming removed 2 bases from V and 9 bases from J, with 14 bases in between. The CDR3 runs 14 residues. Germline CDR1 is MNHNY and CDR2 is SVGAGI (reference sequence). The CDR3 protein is CASSYQLAIGEQFF. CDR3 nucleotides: TGTGCCAGCAGTTACCAACTAGCTATCGGTGAGCAGTTCTTC.

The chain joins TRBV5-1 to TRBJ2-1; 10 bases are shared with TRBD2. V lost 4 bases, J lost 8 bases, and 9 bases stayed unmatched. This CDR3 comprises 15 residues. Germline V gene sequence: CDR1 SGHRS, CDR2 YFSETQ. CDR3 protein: CASSVPSGGLDEQFF. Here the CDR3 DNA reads TGCGCCAGCAGCGTGCCTAGCGGGGGCCTCGATGAGCAGTTCTTC.

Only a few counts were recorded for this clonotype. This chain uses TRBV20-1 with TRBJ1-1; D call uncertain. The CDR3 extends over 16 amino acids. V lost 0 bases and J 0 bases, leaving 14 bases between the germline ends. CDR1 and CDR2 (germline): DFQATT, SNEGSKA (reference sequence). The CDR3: CSARDLSEPLNTEAFF. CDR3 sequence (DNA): TGCAGTGCTAGAGATCTCTCAGAGCCTTTGAACACTGAAGCTTTCTTT.

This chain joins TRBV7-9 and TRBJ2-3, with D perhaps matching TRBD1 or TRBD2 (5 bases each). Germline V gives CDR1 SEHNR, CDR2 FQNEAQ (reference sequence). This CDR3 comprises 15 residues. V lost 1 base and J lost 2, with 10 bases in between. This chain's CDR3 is CASSLVAGATDTQYF. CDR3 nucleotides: TGTGCCAGCAGCTTAGTCGCCGGGGCCACAGATACGCAGTATTTT.

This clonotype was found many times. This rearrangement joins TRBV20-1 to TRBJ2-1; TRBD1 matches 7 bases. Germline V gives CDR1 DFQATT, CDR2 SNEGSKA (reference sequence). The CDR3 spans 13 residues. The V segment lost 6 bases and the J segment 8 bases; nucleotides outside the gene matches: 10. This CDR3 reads CSAQTDRFHEQFF. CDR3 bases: TGCAGTGCGCAAACGGACAGGTTCCATGAGCAGTTCTTC.

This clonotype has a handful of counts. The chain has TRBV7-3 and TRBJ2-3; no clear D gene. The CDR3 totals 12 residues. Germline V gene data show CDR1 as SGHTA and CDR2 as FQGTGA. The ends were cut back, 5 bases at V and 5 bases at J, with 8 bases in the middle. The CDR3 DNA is TGTGCCAGCAGCCGAACTCGAGATACGCAGTATTTT. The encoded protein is CASSRTRDTQYF.

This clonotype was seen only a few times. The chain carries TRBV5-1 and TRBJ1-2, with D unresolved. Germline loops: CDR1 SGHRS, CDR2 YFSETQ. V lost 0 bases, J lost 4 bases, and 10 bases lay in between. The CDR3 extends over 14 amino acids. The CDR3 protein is CASSLEATGYGYTF. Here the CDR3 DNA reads TGCGCCAGCAGCTTGGAGGCAACCGGCTATGGCTACACCTTC.

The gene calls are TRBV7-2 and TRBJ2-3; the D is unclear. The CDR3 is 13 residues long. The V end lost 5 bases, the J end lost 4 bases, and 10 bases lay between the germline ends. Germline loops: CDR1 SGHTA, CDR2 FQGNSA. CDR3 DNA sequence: TGTGCCAGCAGCCCTGGATGGGCAGATACGCAGTATTTT. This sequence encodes CASSPGWADTQYF.

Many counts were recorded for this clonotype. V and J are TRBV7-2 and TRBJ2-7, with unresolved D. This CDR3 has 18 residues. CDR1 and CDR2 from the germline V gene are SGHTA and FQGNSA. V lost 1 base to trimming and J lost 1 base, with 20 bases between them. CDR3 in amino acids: CASSLGVLKDRRSYEQYV. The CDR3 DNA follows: TGTGCCAGCAGCTTAGGGGTTCTAAAGGACCGACGATCCTACGAGCAGTACGTC.

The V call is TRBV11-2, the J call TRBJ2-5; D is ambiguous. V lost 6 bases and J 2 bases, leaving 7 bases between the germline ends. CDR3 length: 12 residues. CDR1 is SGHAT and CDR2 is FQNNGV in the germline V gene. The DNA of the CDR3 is TGTGCCAGCAGAACAAAACAAGAGACCCAGTACTTC. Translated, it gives CASRTKQETQYF.

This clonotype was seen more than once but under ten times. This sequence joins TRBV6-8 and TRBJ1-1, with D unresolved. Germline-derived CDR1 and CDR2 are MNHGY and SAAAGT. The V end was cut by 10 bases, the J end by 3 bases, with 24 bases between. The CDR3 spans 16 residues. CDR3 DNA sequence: TGTGCCACCCGAACAATAGAACTTAATGGGGACACTGAAGCTTTCTTT. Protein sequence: CATRTIELNGDTEAFF.

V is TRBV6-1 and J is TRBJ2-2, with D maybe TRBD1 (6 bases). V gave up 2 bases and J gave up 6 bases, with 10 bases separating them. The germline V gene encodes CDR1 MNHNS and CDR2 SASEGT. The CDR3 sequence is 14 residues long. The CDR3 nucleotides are TGTGCCAGCAGTGAACTCAGGGGATCCGGGGAGCTGTTTTTT. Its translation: CASSELRGSGELFF.

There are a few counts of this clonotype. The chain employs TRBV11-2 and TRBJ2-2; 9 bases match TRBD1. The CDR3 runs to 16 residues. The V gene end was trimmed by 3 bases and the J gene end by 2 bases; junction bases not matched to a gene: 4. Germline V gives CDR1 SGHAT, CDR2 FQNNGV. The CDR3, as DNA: TGTGCCAGCAGCTTTAGGGACAGGGTAAACACCGGGGAGCTGTTTTTT. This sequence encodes CASSFRDRVNTGELFF.

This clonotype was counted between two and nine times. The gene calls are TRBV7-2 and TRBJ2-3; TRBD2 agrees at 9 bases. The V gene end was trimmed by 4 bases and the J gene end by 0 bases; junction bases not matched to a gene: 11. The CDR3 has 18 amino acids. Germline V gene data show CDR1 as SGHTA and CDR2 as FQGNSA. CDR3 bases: TGTGCCAGCAGCTCCGACAAAAAACTAGCGGGTAGCACAGATACGCAGTATTTT. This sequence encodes CASSSDKKLAGSTDTQYF.

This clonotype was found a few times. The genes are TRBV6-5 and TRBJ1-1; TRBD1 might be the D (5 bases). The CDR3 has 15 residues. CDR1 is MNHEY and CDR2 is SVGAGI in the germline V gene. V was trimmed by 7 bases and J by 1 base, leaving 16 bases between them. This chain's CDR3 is CASTFSNRPNTEAFF. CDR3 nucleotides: TGTGCCAGCACCTTCTCCAACAGGCCGAACACTGAAGCTTTCTTT.

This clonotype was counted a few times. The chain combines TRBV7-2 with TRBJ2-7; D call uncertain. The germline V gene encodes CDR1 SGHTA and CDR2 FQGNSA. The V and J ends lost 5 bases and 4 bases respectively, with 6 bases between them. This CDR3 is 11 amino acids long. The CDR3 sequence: CASSKGYEQYF. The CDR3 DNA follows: TGTGCCAGCAGCAAAGGGTACGAGCAGTACTTC.

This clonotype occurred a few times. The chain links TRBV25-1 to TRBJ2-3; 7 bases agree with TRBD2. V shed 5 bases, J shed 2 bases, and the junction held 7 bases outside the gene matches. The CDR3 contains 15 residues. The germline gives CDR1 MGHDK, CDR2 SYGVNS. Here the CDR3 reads CASSQWGLHTDTQYF. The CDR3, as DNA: TGTGCCAGCAGTCAGTGGGGACTACACACAGATACGCAGTATTTT.

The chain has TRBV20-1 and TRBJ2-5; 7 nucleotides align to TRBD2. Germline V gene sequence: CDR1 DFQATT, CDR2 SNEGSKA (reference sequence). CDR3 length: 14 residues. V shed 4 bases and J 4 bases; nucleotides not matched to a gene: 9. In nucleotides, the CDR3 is TGCAGTGCTATGCCAACGGCGGGAGTAGAGACCCAGTACTTC. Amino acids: CSAMPTAGVETQYF.

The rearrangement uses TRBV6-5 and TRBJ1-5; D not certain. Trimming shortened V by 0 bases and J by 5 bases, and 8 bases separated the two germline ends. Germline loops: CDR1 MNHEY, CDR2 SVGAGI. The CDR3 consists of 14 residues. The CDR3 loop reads CASSYSGPYQPQHF. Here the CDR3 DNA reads TGTGCCAGCAGTTACTCAGGACCATATCAGCCCCAGCATTTT.

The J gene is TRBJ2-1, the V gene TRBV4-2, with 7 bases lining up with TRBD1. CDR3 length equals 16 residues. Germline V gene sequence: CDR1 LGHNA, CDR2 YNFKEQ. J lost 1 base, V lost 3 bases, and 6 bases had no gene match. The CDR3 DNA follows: TGTGCCAGCAGCCAGGGAACAGGGGCGTCCTACAATGAGCAGTTCTTC. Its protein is CASSQGTGASYNEQFF.

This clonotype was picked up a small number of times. The CDR3 DNA sequence: TGTGCCAGCAGTTACCGGGGGGCGCAGGGCTACACCTTC. This encodes CASSYRGAQGYTF. The chain links TRBV6-1 to TRBJ1-2; D perhaps matches TRBD1 (6 bases). The CDR3 runs 13 residues. Germline CDR1 is MNHNS and CDR2 is SASEGT. V was cut by 5 bases and J by 8 bases, with 15 bases left in between.